The next 11 T cell receptor beta chains were all read from a single sample in a study of blood T cells in healthy people across ages. Combining a sample-barcoded 5' primer with a J-beta primer mix, a second PCR ran for roughly 6 to 12 cycles. Each CDR3 protein is one row after TCRdb ran MiXCR on the 5' RACE reads. The sample shows 550,000 to 800,000 distinct CDR3 sequences, roughly 20% of them seen only once. Material: blood. The receptor set was obtained from a man between 65 and 85 years old in good health.

A few counts support this clonotype. V gene TRBV20-1 combines with J gene TRBJ2-2; TRBD2 agrees at 10 bases. Germline trimming cut 2 bases from V and 3 bases from J; bases unmatched to any gene: 6. The CDR3 sequence is 16 residues long. Germline CDR1 and CDR2: DFQATT and SNEGSKA (reference sequence). The DNA for the CDR3 is TGCAGTGCTAGACAGCTCGGACTAGCGGACACCGGGGAGCTGTTTTTT. Amino acids: CSARQLGLADTGELFF.

V is TRBV20-1 and J is TRBJ1-1, with 7 positions matching TRBD1. J gave up 1 base and V 2 bases, and 7 bases lay outside the gene matches. Germline assignment: CDR1 DFQATT and CDR2 SNEGSKA (reference sequence). The CDR3 has 15 amino acids. In DNA, the CDR3 is TGCAGTGCTAGACACGCGGGACAGCCGAACACTGAAGCTTTCTTT. Its translation is CSARHAGQPNTEAFF.

This clonotype has only a few counts. The chain carries TRBV5-6 and TRBJ2-5; tentative D call: TRBD1 (5 bases). The CDR3 has 15 amino acids. The V end was cut by 0 bases, the J end by 1 base, with 10 bases between. The V gene's germline CDR1 is SGHDT and CDR2 YYEEEE. In DNA, the CDR3 is TGTGCCAGCAGCTTGGCCACAGGAGCCCAAGAGACCCAGTACTTC. It codes for CASSLATGAQETQYF.

Many counts were recorded for this clonotype. In DNA form, the CDR3 reads TGTGCTAGTGGTTTGGCGACGGGCGGGTACAATGAGCAGTTCTTC. Translating it yields CASGLATGGYNEQFF. V is TRBV12-5 and J is TRBJ2-1; TRBD2 is a possible D gene (5 bases). CDR1 is LGHNT and CDR2 is FRNRAP in the germline V gene. The V and J ends lost 1 base and 4 bases respectively, with 11 bases between them. This CDR3 has 15 residues.

The CDR3 is CASSLQFPETQYF. DNA of the CDR3: TGTGCCAGCAGTTTACAGTTTCCCGAGACCCAGTACTTC. The V and J genes are TRBV28 and TRBJ2-5; D call uncertain. V was clipped by 2 bases and J by 5 bases, with 9 bases between them. The germline CDR1 and CDR2 sequences are MDHEN and SYDVKM. This CDR3 is 13 amino acids long.

The rearrangement uses TRBV3-1 and TRBJ1-3, with TRBD1 identical over 7 bases. The germline gives CDR1 LGHDT, CDR2 YNNKEL (reference sequence). The V gene end was trimmed by 0 bases and the J gene end by 2 bases; junction bases not matched to a gene: 1. This CDR3 has 15 amino acids. The CDR3 protein is CASSQDDRAGNTIYF. The CDR3 DNA sequence: TGTGCCAGCAGCCAAGACGACAGGGCTGGAAACACCATATATTTT.

The CDR3 DNA reads as TGTGCCGCCCAAGCCCCGGGGATCGGTTCCTACGAGCAGTACTTC. Translating gives CAAQAPGIGSYEQYF. This rearrangement joins TRBV15 to TRBJ2-7; maybe TRBD2 (5 bases). CDR3 size: 15 residues. Trimming removed 11 bases from V and 1 base from J, with 21 bases in between. Germline loops: CDR1 LNHNV, CDR2 YYDKDF (reference sequence).

The chain is built from TRBV20-1 and TRBJ1-4; D gene ambiguous. The CDR3 spans 16 residues. V shed 1 base and J shed 4 bases, with 16 bases lying between them. The germline gives CDR1 DFQATT, CDR2 SNEGSKA (reference sequence). The CDR3 sequence is CSARVGSGFGNEKLFF. The CDR3 DNA reads as TGCAGTGCTAGAGTTGGGTCCGGGTTTGGTAATGAAAAACTGTTTTTT.

This clonotype was recorded once. The J gene is TRBJ2-7, the V gene TRBV7-3; 7 bases align to TRBD1. V lost 5 bases to trimming and J lost 3 bases; unmatched junction nucleotides: 10. Germline loops: CDR1 SGHTA, CDR2 FQGTGA. There are 15 residues in the CDR3. This chain's CDR3 is CASSIQTGAHYEQYF. The CDR3 DNA sequence: TGTGCCAGCAGCATACAAACAGGGGCCCACTACGAGCAGTACTTC.

This clonotype has only a few counts. The V call is TRBV5-1, the J call TRBJ2-5; 15 bases map to TRBD2. Trimming at V came to 2 bases and at J to 0 bases, leaving 2 bases not matched to a gene. CDR1 and CDR2 (germline): SGHRS, YFSETQ. This CDR3 region has 17 residues. The CDR3 loop reads CASSFGLAGGYQETQYF. The CDR3 DNA reads as TGCGCCAGCAGCTTCGGACTAGCGGGAGGGTACCAAGAGACCCAGTACTTC.

This clonotype was observed a single time. The rearrangement joins TRBV10-3 to TRBJ2-5, with TRBD2 matching over 9 bases. The J call may be in error: the DNA end matches TRBJ2-1 better. Germline lookup yields CDR1 ENHRY and CDR2 SYGVKD. This CDR3 has 16 amino acids. The CDR3 bases are TGTGCCATCAGTGAGTCGGGTAGCGGGAGTGGCGATGAGCAGTTCTTC. It is translated as CAISESGSGSGDEQFF.